A selection of T cell receptor beta chains follows, all from one sample in a study of T-cell reconstitution after alpha-beta-depleted transplantation in children. TCRdb called the PCR reads again in MiXCR, with one record for every CDR3 protein. This table holds about 980,000 distinct CDR3 sequences, 25% to 35% found once. Sequencing was performed on PBMCs, mostly from graft donor cells, taken 360 days after TCRalphabeta/CD19-depleted stem cell transplant. These receptors were taken from a boy under three years old who had a stem cell transplant for SCID, so the T cells may come from the graft donor. CDR3s leave out the opening cysteine and the closing phenylalanine or tryptophan.

v_call,cdr3_aa
TRBV19,ASRDSVQETQY
TRBV3-1,ASSQVRDRLNTGELF
TRBV2,ASSGYPTDTQY
TRBV6-2/TRBV6-3,ASSPNRIAEAF
TRBV4-1,ASSQDRSYEQY
TRBV20-1,SARVGNTEAF
TRBV6-5,ASTDLASVRNEQF
TRBV14,ASSQGVQGGYEQY
TRBV27,ASSPWTGGRYEQY
TRBV25-1,ASSELTGVLSYEQY
TRBV30,AWKVAGLYEQY
TRBV2,ASSDNIQY
TRBV5-1,ASRQQSAYNEQF
TRBV7-9,ASSPRQGARETQY
TRBV4-2,ASGSTGLDGYT
TRBV10-3,AISESRTVGFNEQF
TRBV7-3,ASSSPLGGPNTGELF
TRBV20-1,SANPGGLSTDTQY
TRBV3-1,ASSQERDREGLYGYT
TRBV28,ASSQDRAEQY
TRBV11-1,ASSLAPKTSGSTDTQY
TRBV11-1,ASSGEREVNEQF
TRBV9,ASSTLTGGIRWEQY
TRBV2,ASRSTAGALKWDNSPLH
TRBV10-2,ASSPRGVTYNEQF
TRBV5-5,ASSTLGDNQPQH
TRBV6-1,ASSTTSGGPYEQY
TRBV25-1,ASSDSPWGNQPQH
TRBV4-2,ASSNHLWQF
TRBV12-3/TRBV12-4,ASSQVSAAEQF
TRBV11-3,ASSPGQGRDYEQY
TRBV20-1,SAGPLTDTQY